Each of the 20 T cell receptor beta chains below was sequenced from the same sample in a study of T cell responses to AZD1222 COVID-19 vaccine. Generated by immunoSEQ multiplex PCR, the TCRdb table keeps only in-frame clones and is missing some. The data hold approximately 110,000 clones, with 90% to 95% observed a single time. This specimen consisted of peripheral blood, obtained on day 0 of AZD1222 vaccination. The source of these receptors is an adult in good health.

This clone was observed at least ten times. This sequence joins TRBV19 and TRBJ1-3; D is undetermined. In germline, CDR1 is LNHDA, CDR2 SQIVND (reference sequence). CDR3 length: 15 residues. Trimming stripped 6 bases from V and 0 bases from J, with 12 bases between. DNA for the CDR3: TGTGCCAGTAGCATCTCCGCGCTCTCTGGAAACACCATATATTTT. Translation: CASSISALSGNTIYF.

The gene calls are TRBV27 and TRBJ2-7; weak D call: TRBD2 (6 bases). The CDR3 loop spans 16 amino acids. V lost 0 bases and J lost 5, with 17 bases in between. From germline, CDR1 is MNHEY and CDR2 SMNVEV (reference sequence). The CDR3 DNA follows: TGTGCCAGCAGTTTATCGTTAACGGGGGTCCTCGACGAGCAGTACTTC. Amino acid sequence: CASSLSLTGVLDEQYF.

The genes are TRBV7-9 and TRBJ2-3; 11 nucleotides line up with TRBD2. The junction had 11 bases not matched to a gene; V was cut back by 5 bases and J by 4 bases. CDR1 is SEHNR, CDR2 FQNEAQ, per germline (reference sequence). The CDR3 has 17 residues. The CDR3 bases are TGTGCCAGCAGCAAGGGGCTAGCGGGGGGCCACTCAGATACGCAGTATTTT. Its translation: CASSKGLAGGHSDTQYF.

The CDR3: CASSSGQGMSTGELFF. CDR3 nucleotide sequence: TGTGCCAGCAGCTCGGGACAGGGGATGAGCACCGGGGAGCTGTTTTTT. The chain carries TRBV5-5 and TRBJ2-2; 10 bases agree with TRBD1. CDR1 is SGHKS and CDR2 is YYEKEE in the germline V gene (reference sequence). CDR3 length equals 16 residues. The V segment lost 3 bases and the J segment 4 bases; nucleotides outside the gene matches: 6.

V gene TRBV24-1 combines with J gene TRBJ2-2; 8 nucleotides match TRBD1. Unmatched junction bases numbered 5, after V lost 5 bases and J lost 1 base. This CDR3 is built from 16 residues. Looked up from germline, CDR1 is KGHDR and CDR2 is SFDVKD. The CDR3 loop is CATSGPTGENTGELFF. The CDR3 coding sequence is TGTGCCACCAGTGGCCCGACAGGGGAGAACACCGGGGAGCTGTTTTTT.

This clone was found once. The chain couples TRBV9 to TRBJ2-3; 8 bases are shared with TRBD1. This CDR3 has 14 amino acids. Germline CDR1 reads SGDLS; CDR2 reads YYNGEE. V lost 4 bases, J lost 6 bases, and 7 bases stayed unmatched. The CDR3 region has the DNA TGTGCCAGCAGCCCTCCGACAGGGGTCGATACGCAGTATTTT. It codes for CASSPPTGVDTQYF. The whole variable domain, filled in from reference TRBV9 and TRBJ2-3, reads DSGVTQTPKHLITATGQRVTLRCSPRSGDLSVYWYQQSLDQGLQFLIQYYNGEERAKGNILERFSAQQFPDLHSELNLSSLELGDSALYFCASSPPTGVDTQYFGPGTRLTVL.

This chain links TRBV7-3 with TRBJ1-1; D call uncertain. Germline CDR1 SGHTA, CDR2 FQGTGA. V lost 2 bases and J 6 bases, leaving 10 bases between the germline ends. The CDR3 is 13 residues long. In DNA form, the CDR3 reads TGTGCCAGCAGCTTAGGACTGTGGGCTGAAGCTTTCTTT. Protein: CASSLGLWAEAFF.

In this sample, this clone turned up once. The CDR3 region is CAISEPGGTQPQHF. Written as DNA, the CDR3 is TGTGCCATCAGTGAGCCCGGGGGGACGCAGCCCCAGCATTTT. The chain has TRBV10-3 and TRBJ1-5; perhaps TRBD1 as D (5 bases). Germline assignment: CDR1 ENHRY and CDR2 SYGVKD. This CDR3 is built from 14 residues. V lost 2 bases to trimming and J lost 7 bases, with 12 bases between them.

The chain combines TRBV20-1 with TRBJ1-1; D perhaps matches TRBD1 (6 bases). The CDR3 loop spans 11 amino acids. Germline assignment: CDR1 DFQATT and CDR2 SNEGSKA (reference sequence). V was shortened by 8 bases and J by 6 bases, with 13 bases between the two germline ends. This chain's CDR3 is CSISGEAEAFF. As DNA, the CDR3 is TGCAGTATTTCAGGGGAGGCTGAAGCTTTCTTT.

Only one count was recorded for this clone. The V gene is TRBV4-1, the J gene TRBJ1-1; D unclear. This CDR3 contains 13 residues. V was shortened by 6 bases and J by 13 bases, with 21 bases between the two germline ends. CDR1 is MGHRA, CDR2 YSYEKL, per germline. CDR3 protein: CASSLAGSPRGFF. CDR3 in DNA: TGCGCCAGCAGTCTAGCCGGATCCCCTCGCGGTTTCTTT.

The rearrangement links TRBV3-1 (or the pseudogene TRBV3-2) to TRBJ1-2; unclear D gene. Looked up from germline, CDR1 is LGHDT and CDR2 is YNNKEL (reference sequence). This CDR3 contains 17 residues. V lost 0 bases to trimming and J lost 3 bases, with 17 bases between them. In DNA form, the CDR3 reads TGTGCCAGCAGCCAAGAGTCGAGTCCCAGAGCAGACTATGGCTACACCTTC. It encodes CASSQESSPRADYGYTF.

The chain employs TRBV5-6 and TRBJ2-7; D unresolved. Germline lookup yields CDR1 SGHDT and CDR2 YYEEEE. The ends were cut back, 2 bases at V and 2 bases at J, with 11 bases in the middle. The CDR3 totals 14 residues. In DNA, the CDR3 is TGTGCCAGCAGCTTAGAAGCACCTCCCTACGAGCAGTACTTC. Encoded protein: CASSLEAPPYEQYF.

The chain is built from TRBV4-1 and TRBJ1-4; unclear D gene. V lost 1 base to trimming and J lost 7 bases, with 22 bases between them. This CDR3 comprises 18 residues. Germline CDR1 reads MGHRA; CDR2 reads YSYEKL. This CDR3 reads CASSQVRFRGQVGEKLFF. CDR3 nucleotides: TGCGCCAGCAGCCAAGTACGGTTTCGGGGTCAGGTCGGTGAAAAACTGTTTTTT.

This rearrangement joins TRBV5-4 to TRBJ1-2; tentatively, D is TRBD1 (5 bases). Trimming took off 1 base at V and 1 base at J, with 14 bases between the two ends. The CDR3 contains 16 residues. The germline CDR1 and CDR2 sequences are SGHNT and YYREEE (reference sequence). The CDR3 bases are TGTGCCAGCAGCTTGACGGCCGCGACAGATAACTATGGCTACACCTTC. Translated, it gives CASSLTAATDNYGYTF.

This clone was picked up one time. The chain couples TRBV29-1 to TRBJ1-5; TRBD1 aligns across 12 bases. The CDR3 loop spans 16 amino acids. V gave up 7 bases and J gave up 7 bases; unmatched junction bases: 14. The germline V gene has CDR1 SQVTM and CDR2 ANQGSEA. CDR3 sequence reads: CSGAGTGGAGAQPQHF. CDR3 nucleotide sequence: TGCAGCGGGGCCGGGACAGGGGGCGCGGGAGCCCAGCCCCAGCATTTT. Variable domain in full (rest from reference TRBV29-1 and TRBJ1-5): SAVISQKPSRDICQRGTSLTIQCQVDSQVTMMFWYRQQPGQSLTLIATANQGSEATYESGFVIDKFPISRPNLTFSTLTVSNMSPEDSSIYLCSGAGTGGAGAQPQHFGDGTRLSIL.

The chain recombines TRBV2 with TRBJ1-1, with unresolved D. The V end was cut by 1 base, the J end by 10 bases, with 13 bases between. The CDR3 consists of 13 residues. CDR1 is SNHLY and CDR2 is FYNNEI in the germline V gene. As DNA, the CDR3 is TGTGCCAGCAGTGAAGAGGTCCGTCTTATAGCTTTCTTT. This codes for CASSEEVRLIAFF.

The chain couples TRBV27 to TRBJ2-7, with D possibly called TRBD1 or TRBD2 (5 bases each). V was cut by 6 bases and J by 2 bases, with 11 bases left in between. This CDR3 has 13 residues. Germline V gene sequence: CDR1 MNHEY, CDR2 SMNVEV (reference sequence). CDR3 sequence reads: CASRTTGPYEQYF. CDR3 coding DNA: TGTGCCAGCAGAACAACGGGGCCCTACGAGCAGTACTTC.

The rearrangement uses TRBV27 and TRBJ1-2; TRBD1 aligns across 8 bases. Germline V CDR1 and CDR2: MNHEY, SMNVEV (reference sequence). V was clipped by 6 bases and J by 4 bases; unmatched bases: 1. The CDR3 sequence is 12 residues long. The CDR3 nucleotides are TGTGCCAGCAGAACAGGGGGCTATGGCTACACCTTC. Protein sequence: CASRTGGYGYTF.

The chain carries TRBV6-1 and TRBJ2-1; 8 bases align to TRBD2. Germline V gives CDR1 MNHNS, CDR2 SASEGT. V trimming: 4 bases; J trimming: 2 bases; junction bases outside the gene matches: 7. The CDR3 loop spans 16 amino acids. In DNA form, the CDR3 reads TGTGCCAGCAGTGGTCGTAGCGGGATGACCTACAATGAGCAGTTCTTC. Translating it yields CASSGRSGMTYNEQFF.

The CDR3 nucleotides are TGTGCCGTTCCAGGGGGGGGCGTCTATGGCTACACCTTC. It codes for CAVPGGGVYGYTF. This chain links TRBV28 with TRBJ1-2; 7 nucleotides align to TRBD1. V shed 11 bases, J shed 4 bases, and the junction held 10 bases outside the gene matches. CDR1 is MDHEN, CDR2 SYDVKM, per germline. The CDR3 is 13 residues long.